Sequencing of this T cell receptor (beta chain) was carried out in a study of blood T cell repertoires in COVID-19. Background on the study: The United States, Italy and Spain supplied acute and convalescent COVID-19 samples.

The CDR3 has 15 amino acids. Germline V gene lookup returns CDR1 MNHEY and CDR2 SVGAGI. Trimming took off 2 bases at V and 0 bases at J, with 9 bases between the two ends. In the authors' workflow: Estimation of nucleated cell counts was performed using reference gene primer amplification. The assay was immunoSEQ multiplex PCR, and TCRdb's table has in-frame clones only and misses some. The D gene and trimming were derived from the DNA, and the V and J assignments and clone size from that table. The repertoire has fewer than 350,000 clones, 81% of them found once; the top ten carry less than 3%. The origin of this receptor is a woman aged 55-75 years with active or convalescent COVID-19. The sample comprised peripheral blood. The chain links TRBV6-5 to TRBJ2-3, with a tentative D call TRBD2 (6 bases). The CDR3 DNA follows: TGTGCCAGCAGTTACGGGGCGGGGAGCACAGATACGCAGTATTTT. Translating gives CASSYGAGSTDTQYF.